This TCR beta chain is drawn from a study of beta chain features in type 1 diabetes. Reverse transcription of all isolated RNA meant that expressed TCRB transcripts were sequenced. TCRdb keeps only in-frame clones here, not all; method: immunoSEQ multiplex PCR. Seen here are some 370,000 clones, 9.6% observed once, and the top ten hold about 0.6%. Whole-study results and caveats: There was a moderate but significant shortening of TCRB CDR3s in all four CD4+ subsets of Type 1 diabetes patients. Researchers could not determine here whether HLA type influences TCRB rearrangement.

The germline V gene has CDR1 MGHDK and CDR2 SYGVNS. The V and J ends lost 4 bases and 6 bases, in that order; junction bases with no gene match: 8. This CDR3 comprises 15 residues. Worth noting for this clone: Its antigen remains unknown.

This sequence joins TRBV25-1 and TRBJ2-7; 11 bases are shared with TRBD2. This sequence was found in a man aged 25 to 40 with type 1 diabetes. What was sequenced was central memory CD4+ T cells from blood. The CDR3 DNA is TGTGCCAGCAGTGTCTTTAGCGGGAGGGCGTCCGAGCAGTACTTC. It translates to CASSVFSGRASEQYF.